This T cell receptor beta chain was obtained from a study of blood T cell repertoires in COVID-19. Background on the study: Material from acute and convalescent COVID-19 was sourced from the United States, Italy and Spain. T cells, B-cell-depleted T cells, or PBMCs supplied cDNA or gDNA.

Some clones are missing from TCRdb's copy, which holds only in-frame ones; the method was immunoSEQ multiplex PCR. The repertoire holds hundreds of thousands of clones, about nine tenths seen once, with under 8% in the top ten. The CDR3 length is 19 residues. V lost 2 bases to trimming and J lost 2 bases; unmatched junction nucleotides: 17. CDR1 is KGHSH, CDR2 LQKENI, per germline. This receptor was taken from a woman aged 25 to 39 who had recovered from COVID-19. Sequencing used peripheral blood. J is TRBJ2-5 and V is TRBV18; 7 nucleotides agree with TRBD2. The DNA for the CDR3 is TGTGCCAGCTCACCAGTCCTAGCGGCGAACTCCGGCCGGCAAGAGACCCAGTACTTC. Encoded protein: CASSPVLAANSGRQETQYF.